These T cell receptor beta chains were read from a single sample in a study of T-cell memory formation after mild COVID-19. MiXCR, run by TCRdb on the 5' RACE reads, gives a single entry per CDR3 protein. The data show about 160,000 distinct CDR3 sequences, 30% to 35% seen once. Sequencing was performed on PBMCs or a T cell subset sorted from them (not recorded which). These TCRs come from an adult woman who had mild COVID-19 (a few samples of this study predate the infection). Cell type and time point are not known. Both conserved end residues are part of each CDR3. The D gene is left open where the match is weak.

cdr3_aa: CASSERAGRTGELFF
d_call: .
v_call: TRBV2
j_call: TRBJ2-2

cdr3_aa: CASRQGGVQDTGELFF
d_call: .
v_call: TRBV6-4
j_call: TRBJ2-2

cdr3_aa: CASSRAGTSGGSSEQFF
d_call: TRBD2
v_call: TRBV7-2
j_call: TRBJ2-1

cdr3_aa: CATSGGPGVSEQYF
d_call: .
v_call: TRBV24-1
j_call: TRBJ2-7

cdr3_aa: CASSWFPSGTYEQYF
d_call: TRBD2
v_call: TRBV5-1
j_call: TRBJ2-7

cdr3_aa: CATSASRGQPQHF
d_call: .
v_call: TRBV24-1
j_call: TRBJ1-5

cdr3_aa: CASSLVPTGTSGGPSYEQYF
d_call: TRBD2
v_call: TRBV5-1
j_call: TRBJ2-7

cdr3_aa: CASGTGLGNEQFF
d_call: TRBD2
v_call: TRBV2
j_call: TRBJ2-1

cdr3_aa: CASSSQNANTEAFF
d_call: .
v_call: TRBV7-3
j_call: TRBJ1-1

cdr3_aa: CASSGDPRRSGANVLTF
d_call: .
v_call: TRBV27
j_call: TRBJ2-6

cdr3_aa: CATSDGLSASSYNEQFF
d_call: .
v_call: TRBV24-1
j_call: TRBJ2-1

cdr3_aa: CASSLNRDGEAFF
d_call: .
v_call: TRBV11-1
j_call: TRBJ1-1

cdr3_aa: CASSRSGQHSNQPQHF
d_call: .
v_call: TRBV12-3/TRBV12-4
j_call: TRBJ1-5

cdr3_aa: CASSEREQSEQFF
d_call: TRBD2
v_call: TRBV6-2/TRBV6-3
j_call: TRBJ2-1

cdr3_aa: CASSFYLVGLAGVNEQFF
d_call: TRBD2
v_call: TRBV7-2
j_call: TRBJ2-1

cdr3_aa: CASSQDPLQGTDTQYF
d_call: .
v_call: TRBV4-3
j_call: TRBJ2-3

cdr3_aa: CSVEVGDASSYEQYF
d_call: .
v_call: TRBV29-1
j_call: TRBJ2-7

cdr3_aa: CASSQTTGGTGNTIYF
d_call: TRBD1
v_call: TRBV4-1
j_call: TRBJ1-3

cdr3_aa: CASRREVSSTYGYTF
d_call: .
v_call: TRBV19
j_call: TRBJ1-2

cdr3_aa: CASSQGLGENSYNEQFF
d_call: .
v_call: TRBV27
j_call: TRBJ2-1

cdr3_aa: CASSLAPGYETQYF
d_call: .
v_call: TRBV7-8
j_call: TRBJ2-5

cdr3_aa: CASSERERGGLAYEQYF
d_call: TRBD2
v_call: TRBV6-1
j_call: TRBJ2-7

cdr3_aa: CASRKSGGRETQYF
d_call: TRBD2
v_call: TRBV2
j_call: TRBJ2-5

cdr3_aa: CASSLAGEAEQYF
d_call: .
v_call: TRBV7-9
j_call: TRBJ2-7

cdr3_aa: CSASGQGGNIQYF
d_call: TRBD1
v_call: TRBV20-1
j_call: TRBJ2-4

cdr3_aa: CASSYSPSGGSSPLHF
d_call: .
v_call: TRBV6-5
j_call: TRBJ1-6

cdr3_aa: CASSYSGPLRPDTQYF
d_call: .
v_call: TRBV6-5
j_call: TRBJ2-3

cdr3_aa: CSARDTGRSTEAFF
d_call: .
v_call: TRBV20-1
j_call: TRBJ1-1

cdr3_aa: CASSQQPVSSYEQYF
d_call: .
v_call: TRBV27
j_call: TRBJ2-7

cdr3_aa: CASSLREGFYNEQFF
d_call: .
v_call: TRBV7-8
j_call: TRBJ2-1

cdr3_aa: CSILNGQGETSYEQYF
d_call: TRBD1
v_call: TRBV29-1
j_call: TRBJ2-7